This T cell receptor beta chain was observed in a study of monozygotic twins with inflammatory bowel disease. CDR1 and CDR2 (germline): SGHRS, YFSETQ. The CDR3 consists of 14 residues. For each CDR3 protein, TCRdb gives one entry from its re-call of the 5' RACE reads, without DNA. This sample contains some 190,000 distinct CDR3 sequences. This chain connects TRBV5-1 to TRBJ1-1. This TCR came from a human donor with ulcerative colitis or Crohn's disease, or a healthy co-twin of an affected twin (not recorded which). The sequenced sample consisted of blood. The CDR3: CASSWDRGNTEAFF.